This T cell receptor beta chain was identified in a study of T-cell memory formation after mild COVID-19. The CDR3 has 17 amino acids. CDR1 and CDR2 (germline): LGHDT, YNNKEL (reference sequence). With V trimmed by 3 bases and J by 1 base, 12 bases remained unmatched. Each CDR3 protein gets one entry after TCRdb re-called the 5' RACE reads with MiXCR. The data hold fewer than 250,000 distinct CDR3 sequences, with just over 15% observed a single time. This sequence originates from an adult woman who had mild COVID-19 (a few samples of this study predate the infection). Cell type and time point are not known. Material for sequencing was PBMCs or a T cell subset sorted from them (not recorded which). The rearrangement uses TRBV3-1 and TRBJ2-7; 7 bases fit TRBD1. CDR3 residues: CASSQSDRYPRSYEQYF. DNA of the CDR3: TGTGCCAGCAGCCAGTCGGACAGGTACCCGAGATCCTACGAGCAGTACTTC.